The rows below give T cell receptor beta chains drawn from one sample of a study of vaccination effects on CD4 cells after COVID-19. Only in-frame clones appear in the TCRdb table, and some are missing; sequencing was by immunoSEQ multiplex PCR. Of about 30,000 clones listed, about 60% are singletons. The antigens these receptors bind are not known. This material consisted of CD4+ T cells from PBMCs cultured without peptide, taken before COVID-19 vaccination. These receptors came from a human donor who received a COVID-19 vaccine. Each CDR3 is given with its conserved first and last residue. The D gene is left open where the match is weak. The listing skips clone size in some rows; elsewhere it reads once, few, many or a size class.

>TRBD1|NA|TRBJ1-3|TRBV20-1
CSASVNRHSGTGGNTIYF
TGCAGTGCTAGTGTAAACCGACACTCCGGGACAGGGGGCAACACCATATATTTT
>NA|NA|TRBJ1-4|TRBV10-3
CAISDKGTDEKLFF
TGTGCCATCAGTGATAAGGGGACGGATGAAAAACTGTTTTTT
>NA|NA|TRBJ2-5|TRBV18
CASSHGHQETQYF
TGTGCCAGCTCACATGGACACCAAGAGACCCAGTACTTC
>NA|NA|TRBJ1-6|TRBV20-1
CSASVATGYNSPLHF
TGCAGTGCTAGTGTAGCGACGGGCTATAATTCACCCCTCCACTTT
>NA|NA|TRBJ1-6|TRBV5-1
CASSLSIFVVADKNSPLHF
TGCGCCAGCAGCTTGTCCATCTTCGTTGTCGCAGACAAAAATTCACCCCTCCACTTT
>NA|NA|TRBJ2-1|TRBV12-3/TRBV12-4
CASRTAAREQFF
TGTGCCAGCAGGACGGCGGCCCGGGAGCAGTTCTTC
>NA|NA|TRBJ1-6|TRBV5-4
CASSSEVSTYNSPLHF
TGTGCCAGCAGCTCGGAGGTGTCCACCTATAATTCACCCCTCCACTTT
>TRBD1|NA|TRBJ1-1|TRBV3-1/TRBV3-2
CASSQARTGGYPIPNTEAFF
TGTGCCAGCAGCCAAGCCAGGACAGGGGGCTACCCAATTCCGAACACTGAAGCTTTCTTT
>TRBD1|NA|TRBJ2-5|TRBV18
CASSLGTGEETQYF
TGTGCCAGCTCACTCGGGACAGGCGAGGAGACCCAGTACTTC
>TRBD1|large|TRBJ1-2|TRBV27
CASSLRGQDGYTF
TGTGCCAGCAGCCTCAGGGGGCAGGATGGCTACACCTTC
>TRBD1|NA|TRBJ1-1|TRBV11-3
CASSLGDREAFF
TGTGCCAGCAGCTTAGGGGACAGGGAAGCTTTCTTT
>NA|few|TRBJ2-1|TRBV3-1/TRBV3-2
CASSQGLGGGLDEQFF
TGTGCCAGCAGCCAAGGTTTGGGGGGGGGCCTCGATGAGCAGTTCTTC
>NA|NA|TRBJ2-7|TRBV12-3/TRBV12-4
CASSFDSYEQYF
TGTGCCAGCAGTTTTGACTCCTACGAGCAGTACTTC
>NA|NA|TRBJ2-2|TRBV7-8
CASSPTVLHTGELFF
TGTGCCAGCAGCCCAACGGTTTTGCACACCGGGGAGCTGTTTTTT
>NA|NA|TRBJ1-3|TRBV5-1
CASSFSPASGNTIYF
TGCGCCAGCAGCTTCAGTCCGGCCTCTGGAAACACCATATATTTT
>NA|NA|TRBJ1-2|TRBV6-4
CASRQGPGGYGYTF
TGTGCCAGCAGACAAGGTCCCGGGGGCTATGGCTACACCTTC
>NA|NA|TRBJ1-1|TRBV6-1
CASSEDLLDTEAFF
TGTGCCAGCAGTGAGGATTTATTGGACACTGAAGCTTTCTTT
>TRBD2|NA|TRBJ2-3|TRBV5-4
CASSLRLAGGSTDTQYF
TGTGCCAGCAGCCTACGACTAGCGGGAGGGAGCACAGATACGCAGTATTTT
>NA|NA|TRBJ1-1|TRBV12-3/TRBV12-4
CASRSTEAFF
TGTGCCAGCAGGTCCACTGAAGCTTTCTTT
>TRBD1|NA|TRBJ1-5|TRBV12-3/TRBV12-4
CASRTGSQPQHF
TGTGCCAGCAGGACAGGGTCTCAGCCCCAGCATTTT
>NA|once|TRBJ1-5|TRBV10-3
CAISADTGTARQPQHF
TGTGCCATCAGTGCCGATACCGGGACCGCTAGACAGCCCCAGCATTTT
>TRBD2|NA|TRBJ2-4|TRBV2
CASEVPGLAGNIQYF
TGTGCCAGCGAGGTTCCGGGACTAGCGGGGAACATTCAGTACTTC
>TRBD2|few|TRBJ2-1|TRBV19
CASSTELAGYNEQFF
TGTGCCAGTAGTACAGAACTAGCGGGCTATAATGAGCAGTTCTTC
>TRBD2|NA|TRBJ2-7|TRBV3-1/TRBV3-2
CASSHPLGASGNYEQYF
TGTGCCAGCAGCCACCCTTTAGGGGCTAGCGGGAACTACGAGCAGTACTTC
>NA|NA|TRBJ1-2|TRBV10-1
CASSAQGRYTF
TGCGCCAGCAGTGCCCAGGGCCGCTACACCTTC
>NA|NA|TRBJ1-1|TRBV3-1/TRBV3-2
CASSPGFNTEAFF
TGTGCCAGCAGCCCCGGGTTTAACACTGAAGCTTTCTTT
>NA|NA|TRBJ1-5|TRBV2
CASSAQVFGDQPQHF
TGTGCCAGCAGTGCACAGGTATTCGGTGATCAGCCCCAGCATTTT
>NA|medium-sized|TRBJ2-2|TRBV2
CASSEQSGFGTGELFF
TGTGCCAGCAGTGAACAATCGGGATTCGGCACCGGGGAGCTGTTTTTT
>NA|NA|TRBJ2-2|TRBV6-1
CASSGPMGVRRNTGELFF
TGTGCCAGCAGTGGTCCCATGGGGGTCCGCCGGAACACCGGGGAGCTGTTTTTT
>TRBD1|NA|TRBJ2-5|TRBV5-1
CASSRRDRGLETQYF
TGCGCCAGCAGCCGCCGGGACAGGGGGCTAGAGACCCAGTACTTC
>NA|few|TRBJ2-7|TRBV7-9
CASSSNRNSPYEQYF
TGTGCCAGCAGCTCCAACAGGAACTCACCCTACGAGCAGTACTTC
>TRBD1|NA|TRBJ2-1|TRBV27
CASSSLPRTGGYNEQFF
TGTGCCAGCAGTTCACTACCAAGGACAGGGGGCTACAATGAGCAGTTCTTC
>NA|NA|TRBJ1-6|TRBV21-1
CASSGGGGGVQQDGSYNSPLHF
TGTGCCAGCAGCGGAGGAGGAGGGGGTGTTCAACAGGATGGCTCCTATAATTCACCCCTCCACTTT
>NA|NA|TRBJ2-5|TRBV7-2
CASSFQSGGETQYF
TGTGCCAGCAGCTTTCAGTCCGGGGGAGAGACCCAGTACTTC
>NA|NA|TRBJ2-3|TRBV20-1
CSASSSVTSTDTQYF
TGCAGTGCTAGTTCCTCGGTCACTAGCACAGATACGCAGTATTTT
>NA|NA|TRBJ1-6|TRBV14
CASSQVRTNSPLHF
TGTGCCAGCAGCCAAGTGAGGACAAATTCACCCCTCCACTTT
>TRBD2|NA|TRBJ2-7|TRBV4-1
CASSQDVSGRVLGYEQYF
TGCGCCAGCAGCCAAGATGTTAGCGGGAGGGTTCTCGGGTACGAGCAGTACTTC
>NA|NA|TRBJ2-1|TRBV6-6
CASSDRDSAYNEQFF
TGTGCCAGCAGTGATCGGGACTCCGCCTACAATGAGCAGTTCTTC
>NA|NA|TRBJ1-2|TRBV6-6
CASSPIENYGYTF
TGTGCCAGCTCTCCTATTGAAAACTATGGCTACACCTTC
>TRBD1|NA|TRBJ2-7|TRBV5-1
CASSGTGTYEQYF
TGCGCCAGTTCCGGGACAGGGACCTACGAGCAGTACTTC
>NA|NA|TRBJ1-5|TRBV7-6
CASSLGVRLNQPQHF
TGTGCCAGCAGCTTAGGGGTACGACTCAATCAGCCCCAGCATTTT
>NA|NA|TRBJ2-6|TRBV10-3
CAISESKGRTNVLTF
TGTGCCATCAGTGAGTCGAAAGGGCGGACCAACGTCCTGACTTTC
>NA|NA|TRBJ2-1|TRBV6-1
CASSERYEQFF
TGTGCCAGCAGTGAACGTTATGAGCAGTTCTTC
>NA|NA|TRBJ1-3|TRBV4-2
CASSQGARRISGNTIYF
TGTGCCAGCAGCCAAGGAGCCCGACGGATCTCTGGAAACACCATATATTTT
>NA|NA|TRBJ2-3|TRBV27
CASSLYGTDTQYF
TGTGCCAGCAGTTTATACGGCACAGATACGCAGTATTTT
>TRBD2|NA|TRBJ2-2|TRBV29-1
CSVRPGLANTGELFF
TGCAGCGTTCGTCCGGGACTAGCAAACACCGGGGAGCTGTTTTTT
>NA|once|TRBJ1-5|TRBV6-6
CASSPLGQTPARNQPQHF
TGTGCCAGCAGTCCATTAGGACAGACTCCAGCTAGGAATCAGCCCCAGCATTTT
>NA|NA|TRBJ1-1|TRBV11-2
CASSPAQGWGTEAFF
TGTGCCAGCAGCCCCGCTCAGGGTTGGGGGACTGAAGCTTTCTTT
>TRBD2|NA|TRBJ2-5|TRBV7-9
CASSTNSGRGETQYF
TGTGCCAGCAGCACGAATAGCGGGAGGGGAGAGACCCAGTACTTC
>NA|NA|TRBJ1-2|TRBV25-1
CASSESGPGNGYTF
TGTGCCAGCAGTGAATCCGGACCAGGGAATGGCTACACCTTC
>NA|once|TRBJ2-7|TRBV18
CASSSTGQPYEQYF
TGTGCCAGCTCGTCTACGGGACAACCCTACGAGCAGTACTTC
>NA|few|TRBJ2-2|TRBV7-7
CASSFGLDTGELFF
TGTGCCAGCAGCTTTGGGCTTGACACCGGGGAGCTGTTTTTT
>TRBD1|once|TRBJ1-1|TRBV5-6
CASSYGQGTLNTEAFF
TGTGCCAGCAGCTACGGACAGGGGACTTTGAACACTGAAGCTTTCTTT